The sample holds one count of the clone carrying this TCR beta chain. No antigen is known for it. The sample comes from a study of identical twins. Regarding the study as a whole: There was more out-of-frame TCR alpha sharing in monozygotic twins than models estimated.

A single record per CDR3 protein comes from TCRdb applying MiXCR to the 5' RACE reads. Of 420,000 or so distinct CDR3 sequences listed, around 20% are singletons. This CDR3 comprises 13 residues. Germline V gives CDR1 MDHEN, CDR2 SYDVKM. V shed 3 bases and J shed 6 bases, with 11 bases lying between them. The receptor comes from a man in his fifties in good health. This sequence joins TRBV28 and TRBJ2-5; no firm D call. Sequencing was performed on naive T cells sorted from blood. This chain's CDR3 is CASSFGQRKTQYF. The CDR3 DNA sequence: TGTGCCAGCAGTTTCGGGCAGAGGAAGACCCAGTACTTC.